Following are 30 T cell receptor beta chains from one sample sequenced in a study of T cells after yellow fever vaccination. Each CDR3 protein is one row after TCRdb ran MiXCR on the 5' RACE reads. The sample lists approximately 550,000 distinct CDR3 sequences; less than 20% were seen once. The specimen was PBMCs, collected 15 days after the yellow fever booster vaccination. Receptor source: a man aged 25-45 years who received the YFV17D yellow fever vaccine.

The rearrangement uses TRBV5-1 and TRBJ1-4; possible D gene TRBD1, 5 bases. There are 15 residues in the CDR3. The V end was cut by 3 bases, the J end by 3 bases, with 12 bases between. Germline V CDR1 and CDR2: SGHRS, YFSETQ. The DNA for the CDR3 is TGCGCCAGCAGCTCTACCGGGACTTCTAATGAAAAACTGTTTTTT. It is translated as CASSSTGTSNEKLFF.

The J gene is TRBJ2-3, the V gene TRBV7-2, with TRBD2 matching 9 bases. The CDR3 consists of 17 residues. V lost 2 bases, J lost 5 bases, and 11 bases stayed unmatched. CDR1 SGHTA and CDR2 FQGNSA come from the germline V gene. CDR3 bases: TGTGCCAGCAGCTTATTCCAGGGGACTAGCAGTGGAGATACGCAGTATTTT. Its protein product is CASSLFQGTSSGDTQYF.

This clonotype turned up a few times. V is TRBV29-1 and J is TRBJ2-3; tentative D call: TRBD2 (5 bases). Germline CDR1 and CDR2: SQVTM and ANQGSEA. This CDR3 is built from 13 residues. V was clipped by 6 bases and J by 8 bases, with 18 bases between them. The CDR3 coding sequence is TGCAGCGTCCGGGCCGGTCCACTAGGTACGCAGTATTTT. Protein product: CSVRAGPLGTQYF.

The chain recombines TRBV5-1 with TRBJ2-3; TRBD2 matches 13 bases. With V trimmed by 3 bases and J by 0 bases, 7 bases remained unmatched. CDR3 length: 18 residues. The germline V gene has CDR1 SGHRS and CDR2 YFSETQ. The CDR3 DNA reads TGCGCCAGCAGCTCAGGACTAGCGGGAGCCTTAAGCACAGATACGCAGTATTTT. Translated: CASSSGLAGALSTDTQYF. The full variable domain, rest sourced from reference TRBV5-1 and TRBJ2-3, is KAGVTQTPRYLIKTRGQQVTLSCSPISGHRSVSWYQQTPGQGLQFLFEYFSETQRNKGNFPGRFSGRQFSNSRSEMNVSTLELGDSALYLCASSSGLAGALSTDTQYFGPGTRLTVL.

This clonotype was picked up a small number of times. The chain carries TRBV20-1 and TRBJ2-7, with TRBD2 identical over 13 bases. Unmatched junction bases numbered 5, after V lost 6 bases and J lost 3 bases. This CDR3 contains 14 residues. Germline V gene sequence: CDR1 DFQATT, CDR2 SNEGSKA (reference sequence). The CDR3 coding sequence is TGCAGTGCCTCCGGGACTAGCGGGAACTACGAGCAGTACTTC. This encodes CSASGTSGNYEQYF.

The sample holds a few counts of this clonotype. J is TRBJ2-5 and V is TRBV10-1; 9 bases map to TRBD1. The CDR3 totals 14 residues. CDR1 WNHNN and CDR2 SYGVQD come from the germline V gene (reference sequence). Trimming cost V 5 bases and J 5 bases; bases outside gene matches: 6. Written as DNA, the CDR3 is TGCGCCAGCAGTAAGGGACAGGGAAGGGAGACCCAGTACTTC. Encoded protein: CASSKGQGRETQYF.

The rearrangement links TRBV18 to TRBJ2-3; perhaps TRBD1 as D (5 bases). V lost 8 bases and J lost 4, with 13 bases in between. The CDR3 runs 13 residues. Germline CDR1 KGHSH, CDR2 LQKENI. Here the CDR3 reads CASHQRQSDTQYF. For the CDR3, the DNA is TGTGCCAGCCATCAGAGACAGTCAGATACGCAGTATTTT.

V is TRBV5-1 and J is TRBJ2-2; 7 bases fit TRBD1. V was pared by 7 bases and J by 3 bases, with 9 bases of the junction left unmatched. This CDR3 has 15 residues. Germline CDR1 and CDR2: SGHRS and YFSETQ. CDR3 in amino acids: CASRRGTGDTGELFF. CDR3 coding DNA: TGCGCCAGCCGCCGCGGTACAGGGGACACCGGGGAGCTGTTTTTT. The variable domain in full, with the rest retrieved from reference TRBV5-1 and TRBJ2-2, is KAGVTQTPRYLIKTRGQQVTLSCSPISGHRSVSWYQQTPGQGLQFLFEYFSETQRNKGNFPGRFSGRQFSNSRSEMNVSTLELGDSALYLCASRRGTGDTGELFFGEGSRLTVL.

This clonotype has at least ten counts. The J gene is TRBJ2-6, the V gene TRBV28; unclear D gene. V was trimmed by 8 bases and J by 0 bases, leaving 2 bases between them. Germline loops: CDR1 MDHEN, CDR2 SYDVKM. This CDR3 region has 12 residues. CDR3 amino acids: CASGSGANVLTF. CDR3 bases: TGTGCCAGCGGCTCTGGGGCCAACGTCCTGACTTTC.

This chain connects TRBV6-2 or TRBV6-3 to TRBJ2-6; D unclear. The CDR3 is made up of 16 amino acids. Trimming took off 2 bases at V and 0 bases at J, with 8 bases between the two ends. CDR1 and CDR2 (germline): MNHEY, SVGEGT. CDR3 sequence (DNA): TGTGCCAGCAGTTACCCCTCCGGCTCTGGGGCCAACGTCCTGACTTTC. This sequence encodes CASSYPSGSGANVLTF.

V and J are TRBV4-3 and TRBJ2-7, with 8 bases fitting TRBD1. The junction had 10 bases not matched to a gene; V was cut back by 4 bases and J by 5 bases. The germline CDR1 and CDR2 sequences are LGHNA and YSLEER. The CDR3 runs to 15 residues. The CDR3 loop reads CASSLEDRVGHEQYF. The CDR3 DNA follows: TGCGCCAGCAGCCTCGAGGACAGGGTGGGGCACGAGCAGTACTTC.

This clonotype came up a few times. The chain couples TRBV20-1 to TRBJ2-7; D could derive from TRBD1 or TRBD2 (6 bases each). Per germline, CDR1 DFQATT and CDR2 SNEGSKA (reference sequence). With 6 bases removed from V and 4 bases from J, the gap between germline ends came to 13 bases. The CDR3 has 12 residues. For the CDR3, the DNA is TGCAGTGCCAGCCGGGGGCCATACGAGCAGTACTTC. As protein: CSASRGPYEQYF.

The chain's CDR3 is CASSQGWGTGELFF. CDR3 nucleotide sequence: TGTGCCAGCAGCCAGGGTTGGGGAACCGGGGAGCTGTTTTTT. The chain is built from TRBV3-1 and TRBJ2-2, with D unclear. The CDR3 is 14 residues long. Germline V gives CDR1 LGHDT, CDR2 YNNKEL (reference sequence). Trimming pared 3 bases from V and 5 bases from J, leaving 10 bases between.

This clonotype was seen a few times. This chain uses TRBV6-2 or TRBV6-3 with TRBJ2-7, with a weak D call TRBD1 (6 bases). The CDR3 contains 14 residues. Germline loops: CDR1 MNHEY, CDR2 SVGEGT. Trimming took off 5 bases at V and 3 bases at J, with 14 bases between the two ends. CDR3: CASSDTGSFYEQYF. The DNA for the CDR3 is TGTGCCAGCAGTGACACAGGGTCCTTCTACGAGCAGTACTTC.

The rearrangement links TRBV5-1 to TRBJ2-2; D might be TRBD2 (5 bases). CDR3 size: 15 residues. V was pared by 2 bases and J by 3 bases, with 11 bases between. Germline V CDR1 and CDR2: SGHRS, YFSETQ. CDR3 sequence (DNA): TGCGCCAGCAGCTTCGCCCGGGGTTACACCGGGGAGCTGTTTTTT. Translation: CASSFARGYTGELFF.

This clonotype was counted between two and nine times. The genes are TRBV20-1 and TRBJ2-2; D is possibly TRBD1 or TRBD2 (7 bases each). The germline CDR1 and CDR2 sequences are DFQATT and SNEGSKA (reference sequence). The ends were cut back, 3 bases at V and 7 bases at J, with 18 bases in the middle. This CDR3 spans 15 amino acids. CDR3 residues: CSASPQGGFNGELFF. CDR3 nucleotides: TGCAGTGCTAGTCCCCAGGGGGGGTTTAACGGGGAGCTGTTTTTT.

This clonotype was seen only a few times. The chain is built from TRBV12-5 and TRBJ2-1; 8 bases agree with TRBD2. V trimming: 5 bases; J trimming: 5 bases; junction bases outside the gene matches: 2. The CDR3 totals 13 residues. Germline V gene lookup returns CDR1 LGHNT and CDR2 FRNRAP. The CDR3 bases are TGTGCTAGTGGTGCACTAGCGGACAATGAGCAGTTCTTC. This codes for CASGALADNEQFF.

The rearrangement uses TRBV12-3 or TRBV12-4 and TRBJ2-1, with 9 nucleotides matching TRBD2. V gave up 3 bases and J gave up 9 bases; unmatched junction bases: 9. The CDR3 covers 15 residues. CDR3: CASSFMEIAGVEQFF. In DNA form, the CDR3 reads TGTGCCAGCAGTTTTATGGAGATAGCGGGAGTTGAGCAGTTCTTC.

This clonotype was seen only a few times. V and J are TRBV27 and TRBJ2-7, with 10 bases lining up with TRBD2. V lost 6 bases to trimming and J lost 0 bases; unmatched junction nucleotides: 5. There are 15 residues in the CDR3. Germline loops: CDR1 MNHEY, CDR2 SMNVEV (reference sequence). The CDR3 DNA follows: TGTGCCAGCAGCCCCGGGACTAGCGTCTCCTACGAGCAGTACTTC. Translated, it gives CASSPGTSVSYEQYF.

The J gene is TRBJ1-1, the V gene TRBV12-3 or TRBV12-4; D is possibly TRBD1 (6 bases). The CDR3 runs 15 residues. The germline V and J ends were trimmed by 3 bases and 5 bases, with 16 bases remaining between them. Here the CDR3 DNA reads TGTGCCAGCAGTTTCGTTTCGGGAGGGGGGACTGAAGCTTTCTTT. This encodes CASSFVSGGGTEAFF.

The rearrangement uses TRBV7-3 and TRBJ2-3; D perhaps matches TRBD2 (6 bases). Trimming shortened V by 2 bases and J by 1 base, and 10 bases separated the two germline ends. The CDR3 consists of 15 residues. Germline V gives CDR1 SGHTA, CDR2 FQGTGA. CDR3 nucleotides: TGTGCCAGCAGCTTAGCGGGACTCCGCACAGATACGCAGTATTTT. This translates into CASSLAGLRTDTQYF.

This clonotype turned up a few times. The chain recombines TRBV12-5 with TRBJ2-5, with D possibly matching TRBD2 (6 bases). This CDR3 region has 13 residues. Germline lookup yields CDR1 LGHNT and CDR2 FRNRAP. V lost 1 base and J 4 bases, leaving 7 bases between the germline ends. The CDR3 spells CASGLAGVETQYF. CDR3 sequence (DNA): TGTGCTAGTGGTTTGGCGGGAGTAGAGACCCAGTACTTC.

The V and J genes are TRBV12-3 or TRBV12-4 and TRBJ2-5, with 9 bases aligning to TRBD1. V was clipped by 6 bases and J by 5 bases; unmatched bases: 10. The CDR3 length is 15 residues. The CDR3 protein is CASSQYRGLGETQYF. CDR3 nucleotide sequence: TGTGCCAGCAGCCAGTACAGGGGGCTGGGGGAGACCCAGTACTTC.

This rearrangement joins TRBV7-2 to TRBJ1-1; no reliable D call. Trimming stripped 3 bases from V and 6 bases from J, with 11 bases between. CDR3 length: 13 amino acids. CDR1 and CDR2 from the germline V gene are SGHTA and FQGNSA. This chain's CDR3 is CASSFSSEAEAFF. As DNA, the CDR3 is TGTGCCAGCAGCTTCTCCTCGGAGGCTGAAGCTTTCTTT.

V gene TRBV20-1 combines with J gene TRBJ2-2; TRBD2 matches 7 bases. Germline V gene data show CDR1 as DFQATT and CDR2 as SNEGSKA (reference sequence). The CDR3 is 16 amino acids. The J segment lost 0 bases and the V segment lost 1 base, leaving 5 bases of the junction unmatched. In DNA form, the CDR3 reads TGCAGTGCTAGAGTTCGGGAGGCTTCGAACACCGGGGAGCTGTTTTTT. Translating gives CSARVREASNTGELFF.

The gene calls are TRBV20-1 and TRBJ2-3; TRBD2 aligns across 10 bases. CDR1 DFQATT and CDR2 SNEGSKA come from the germline V gene (reference sequence). The length of the CDR3 is 17 residues. With 6 bases clipped from V and 0 bases from J, the junction kept 12 bases outside the gene matches. For the CDR3, the DNA is TGCAGTGCAAGCCTAGCGGGAGCAGGAAGAAGCACAGATACGCAGTATTTT. Translated, it gives CSASLAGAGRSTDTQYF.

This clonotype appeared a few times. The chain is built from TRBV7-8 and TRBJ2-3, with D tentatively TRBD2 (6 bases). The length of the CDR3 is 15 residues. Trimming shortened V by 5 bases and J by 6 bases, and 18 bases separated the two germline ends. CDR1 SGHVS and CDR2 FQNEAQ come from the germline V gene. As DNA, the CDR3 is TGTGCCAGCAGCCTTCTAGCGTCGGGAACGGATACGCAGTATTTT. Amino acids: CASSLLASGTDTQYF.

The rearrangement uses TRBV20-1 and TRBJ2-1; 12 bases match TRBD2. V dropped 3 bases and J dropped 4; count of bases not matched to a gene: 4. This CDR3 has 15 residues. Germline CDR1 and CDR2: DFQATT and SNEGSKA (reference sequence). The DNA of the CDR3 is TGCAGTGCTAGCCAACTAGCGGGGGGTTACAATGAGCAGTTCTTC. Protein sequence: CSASQLAGGYNEQFF.

This sequence joins TRBV29-1 and TRBJ2-1; D may be TRBD1 (5 bases). Germline lookup yields CDR1 SQVTM and CDR2 ANQGSEA. V was cut by 8 bases and J by 9 bases, with 11 bases left in between. The CDR3 runs 10 residues. The CDR3: CSIARGEQFF. DNA of the CDR3: TGCAGCATCGCAAGGGGTGAGCAGTTCTTC.

This clonotype was detected only a few times. V and J are TRBV20-1 and TRBJ2-1; 10 bases agree with TRBD2. The trim removed 1 base at V and 7 bases at J, leaving 4 bases unmatched. From germline, CDR1 is DFQATT and CDR2 SNEGSKA (reference sequence). This CDR3 region has 14 residues. The CDR3 DNA sequence: TGCAGTGCTAGAGTGGCTAGCGGGAGTAATGAGCAGTTCTTC. Translation gives CSARVASGSNEQFF.